Below, one T cell receptor beta chain is given with its context. Its antigen is undetermined. PCR involved 60 Vbeta and 13 Jbeta primers. Repertoires were generated with immunoSEQ multiplex PCR, while TCRdb's copy carries only in-frame clones and drops some. Recorded for this sample: about 130,000 clones. The entry originates in a study of cytomegalovirus exposure and HLA in healthy donors. Study summary: HLA-typed donors were the source of around 77 million unique TCRs held in an early data release.

Study observations and caveats: Donor immune exposure was known only as CMV serostatus. In vitro experiments confirmed that a few CMV-associated chains were specific for CMV antigens. Common viral pathogens were later found to be apparently linked to several of the most significant clusters.

The source is a man younger than 35 in good health and CMV-seronegative. Material for sequencing was PBMCs.

The CDR3 nucleotides are TGTGCCAGCACCCCCGGGACAGGGCTCGAGCAGTACTTC. Translating gives CASTPGTGLEQYF. V usage is TRBV5-5 and J usage is TRBJ2-7, with 9 bases aligning to TRBD1. V trimming: 6 bases; J trimming: 6 bases; junction bases outside the gene matches: 7. Germline V gene lookup returns CDR1 SGHKS and CDR2 YYEKEE (reference sequence). The CDR3 contains 13 residues. Filled out from reference TRBV5-5 and TRBJ2-7, the complete variable domain reads DAGVTQSPTHLIKTRGQQVTLRCSPISGHKSVSWYQQVLGQGPQFIFQYYEKEERGRGNFPDRFSARQFPNYSSELNVNALLLGDSALYLCASTPGTGLEQYFGPGTRLTVT.